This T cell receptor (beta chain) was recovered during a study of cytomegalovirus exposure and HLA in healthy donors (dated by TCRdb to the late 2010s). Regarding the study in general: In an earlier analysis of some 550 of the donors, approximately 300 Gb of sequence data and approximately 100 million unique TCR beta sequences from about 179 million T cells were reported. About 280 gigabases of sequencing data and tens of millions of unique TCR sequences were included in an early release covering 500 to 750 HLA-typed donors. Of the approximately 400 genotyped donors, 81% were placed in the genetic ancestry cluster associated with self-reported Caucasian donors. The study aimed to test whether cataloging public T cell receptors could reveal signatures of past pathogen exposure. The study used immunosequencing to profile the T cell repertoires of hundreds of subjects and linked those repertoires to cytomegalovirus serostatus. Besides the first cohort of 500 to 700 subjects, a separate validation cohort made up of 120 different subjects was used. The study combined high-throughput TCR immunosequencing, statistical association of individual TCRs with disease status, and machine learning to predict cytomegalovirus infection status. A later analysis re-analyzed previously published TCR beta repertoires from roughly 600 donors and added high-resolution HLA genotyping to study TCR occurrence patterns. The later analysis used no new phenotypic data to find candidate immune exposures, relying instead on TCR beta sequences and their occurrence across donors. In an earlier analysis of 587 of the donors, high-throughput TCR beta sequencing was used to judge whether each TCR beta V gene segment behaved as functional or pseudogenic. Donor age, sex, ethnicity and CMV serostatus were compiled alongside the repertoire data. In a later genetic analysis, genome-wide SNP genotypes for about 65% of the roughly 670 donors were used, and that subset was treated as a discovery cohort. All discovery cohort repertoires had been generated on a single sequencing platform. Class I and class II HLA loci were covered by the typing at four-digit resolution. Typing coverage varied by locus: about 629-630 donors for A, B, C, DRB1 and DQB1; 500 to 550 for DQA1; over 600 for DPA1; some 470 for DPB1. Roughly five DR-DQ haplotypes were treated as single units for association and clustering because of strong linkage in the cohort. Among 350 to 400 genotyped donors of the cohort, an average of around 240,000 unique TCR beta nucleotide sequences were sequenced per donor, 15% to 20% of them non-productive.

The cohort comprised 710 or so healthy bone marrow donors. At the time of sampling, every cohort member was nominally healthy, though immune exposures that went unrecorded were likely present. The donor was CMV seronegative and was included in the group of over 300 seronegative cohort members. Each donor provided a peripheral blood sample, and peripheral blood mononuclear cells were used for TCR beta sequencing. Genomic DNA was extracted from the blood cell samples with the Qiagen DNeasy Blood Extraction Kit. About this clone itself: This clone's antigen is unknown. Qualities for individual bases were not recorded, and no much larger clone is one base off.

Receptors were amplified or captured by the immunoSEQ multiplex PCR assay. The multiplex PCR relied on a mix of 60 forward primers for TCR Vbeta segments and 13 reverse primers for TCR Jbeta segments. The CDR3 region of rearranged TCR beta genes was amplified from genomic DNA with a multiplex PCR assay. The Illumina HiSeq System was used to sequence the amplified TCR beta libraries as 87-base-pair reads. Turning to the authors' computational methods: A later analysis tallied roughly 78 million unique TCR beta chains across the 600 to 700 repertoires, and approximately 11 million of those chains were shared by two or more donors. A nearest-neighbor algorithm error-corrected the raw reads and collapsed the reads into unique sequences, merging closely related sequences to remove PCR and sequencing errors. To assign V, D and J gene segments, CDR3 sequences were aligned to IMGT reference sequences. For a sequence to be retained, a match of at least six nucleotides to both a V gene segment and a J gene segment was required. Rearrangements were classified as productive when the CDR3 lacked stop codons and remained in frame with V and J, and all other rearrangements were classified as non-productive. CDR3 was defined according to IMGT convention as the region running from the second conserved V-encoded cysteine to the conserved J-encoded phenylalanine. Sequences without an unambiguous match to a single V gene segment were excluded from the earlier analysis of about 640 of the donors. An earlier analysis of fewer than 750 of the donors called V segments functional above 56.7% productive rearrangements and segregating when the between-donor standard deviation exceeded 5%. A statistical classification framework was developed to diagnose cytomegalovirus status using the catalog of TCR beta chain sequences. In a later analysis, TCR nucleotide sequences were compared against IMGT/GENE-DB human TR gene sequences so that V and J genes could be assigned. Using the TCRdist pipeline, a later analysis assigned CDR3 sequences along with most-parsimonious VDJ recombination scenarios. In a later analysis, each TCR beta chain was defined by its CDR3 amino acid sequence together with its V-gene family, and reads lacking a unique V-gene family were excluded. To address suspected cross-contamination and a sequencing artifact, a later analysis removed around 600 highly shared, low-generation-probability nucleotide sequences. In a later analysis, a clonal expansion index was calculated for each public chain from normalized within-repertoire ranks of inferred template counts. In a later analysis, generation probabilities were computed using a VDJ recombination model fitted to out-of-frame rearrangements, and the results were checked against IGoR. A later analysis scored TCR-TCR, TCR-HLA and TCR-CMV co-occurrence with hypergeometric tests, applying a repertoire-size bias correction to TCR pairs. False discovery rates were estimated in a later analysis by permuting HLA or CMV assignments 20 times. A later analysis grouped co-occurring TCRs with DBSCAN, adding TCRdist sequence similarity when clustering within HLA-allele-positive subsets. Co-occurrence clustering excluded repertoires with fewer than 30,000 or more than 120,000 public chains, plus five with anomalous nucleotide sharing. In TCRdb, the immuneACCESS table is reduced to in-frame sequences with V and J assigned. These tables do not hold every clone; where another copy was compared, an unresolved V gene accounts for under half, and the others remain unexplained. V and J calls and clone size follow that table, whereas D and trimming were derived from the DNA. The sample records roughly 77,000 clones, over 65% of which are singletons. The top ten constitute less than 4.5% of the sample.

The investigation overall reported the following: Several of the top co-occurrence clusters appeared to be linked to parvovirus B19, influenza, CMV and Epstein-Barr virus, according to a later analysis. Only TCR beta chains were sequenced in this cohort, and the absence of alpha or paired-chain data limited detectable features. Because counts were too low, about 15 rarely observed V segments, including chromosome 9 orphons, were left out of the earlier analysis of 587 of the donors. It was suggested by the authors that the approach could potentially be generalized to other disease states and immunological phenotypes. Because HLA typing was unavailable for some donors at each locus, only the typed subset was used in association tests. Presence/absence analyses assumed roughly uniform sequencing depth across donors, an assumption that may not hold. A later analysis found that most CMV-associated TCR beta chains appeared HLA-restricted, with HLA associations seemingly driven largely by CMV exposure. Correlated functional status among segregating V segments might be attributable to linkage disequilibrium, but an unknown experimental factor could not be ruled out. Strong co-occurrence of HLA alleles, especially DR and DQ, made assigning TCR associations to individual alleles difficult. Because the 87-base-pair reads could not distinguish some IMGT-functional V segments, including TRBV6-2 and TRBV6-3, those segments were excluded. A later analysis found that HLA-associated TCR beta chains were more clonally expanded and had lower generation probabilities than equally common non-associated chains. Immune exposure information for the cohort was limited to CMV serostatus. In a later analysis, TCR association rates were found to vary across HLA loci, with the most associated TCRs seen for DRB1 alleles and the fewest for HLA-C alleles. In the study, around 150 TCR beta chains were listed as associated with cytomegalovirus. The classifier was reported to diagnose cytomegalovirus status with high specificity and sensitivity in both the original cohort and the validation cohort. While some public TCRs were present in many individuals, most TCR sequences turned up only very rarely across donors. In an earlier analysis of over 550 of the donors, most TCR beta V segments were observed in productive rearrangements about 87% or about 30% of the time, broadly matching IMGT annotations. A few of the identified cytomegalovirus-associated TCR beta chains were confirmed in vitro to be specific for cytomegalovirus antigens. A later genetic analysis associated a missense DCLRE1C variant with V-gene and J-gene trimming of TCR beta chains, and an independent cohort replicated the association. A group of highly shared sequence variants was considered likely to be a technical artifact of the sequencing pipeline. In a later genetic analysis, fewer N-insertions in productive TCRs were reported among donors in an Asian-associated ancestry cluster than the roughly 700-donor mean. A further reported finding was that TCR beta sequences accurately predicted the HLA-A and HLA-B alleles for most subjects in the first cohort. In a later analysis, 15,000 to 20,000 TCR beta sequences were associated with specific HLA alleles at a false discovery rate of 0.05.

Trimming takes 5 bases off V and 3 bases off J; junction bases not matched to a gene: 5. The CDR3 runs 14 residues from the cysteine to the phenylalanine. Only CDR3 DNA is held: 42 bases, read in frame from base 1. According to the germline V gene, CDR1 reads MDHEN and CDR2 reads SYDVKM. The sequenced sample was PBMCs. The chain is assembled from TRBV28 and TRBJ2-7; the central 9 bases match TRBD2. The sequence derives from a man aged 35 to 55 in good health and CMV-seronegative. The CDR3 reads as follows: CASSALAGLYEQYF. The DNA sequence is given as TGTGCCAGCAGTGCGCTAGCGGGACTCTACGAGCAGTACTTC. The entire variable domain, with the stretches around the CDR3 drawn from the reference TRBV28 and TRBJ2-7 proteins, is DVKVTQSSRYLVKRTGEKVFLECVQDMDHENMFWYRQDPGLGLRLIYFSYDVKMKEKGDIPEGYSVSREKKERFSLILESASTNQTSMYLCASSALAGLYEQYFGPGTRLTVT.